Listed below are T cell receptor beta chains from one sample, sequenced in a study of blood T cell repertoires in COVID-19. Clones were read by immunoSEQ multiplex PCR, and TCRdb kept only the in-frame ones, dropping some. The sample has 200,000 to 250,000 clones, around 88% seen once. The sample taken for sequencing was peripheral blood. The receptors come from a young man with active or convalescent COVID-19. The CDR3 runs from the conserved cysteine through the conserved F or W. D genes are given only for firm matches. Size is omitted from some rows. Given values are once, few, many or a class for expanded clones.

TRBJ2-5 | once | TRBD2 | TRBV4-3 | TGCGCCAGCAGCCAAGAGGCCACTAGCGGGAGGTACCAAGAGACCCAGTACTTC | CASSQEATSGRYQETQYF
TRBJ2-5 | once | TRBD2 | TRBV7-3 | TGTGCCAGCAGCCCTCGCGCGGGAGGGCAAGAGACCCAGTACTTC | CASSPRAGGQETQYF
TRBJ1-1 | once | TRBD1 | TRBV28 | TGTGCCAGCAGCCGTGGACAGGCTGAAGCTTTCTTT | CASSRGQAEAFF
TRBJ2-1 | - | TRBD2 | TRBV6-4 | TGTGCCAGCAGCTTGGCAGCGGGGATTTACAACAATGAGCAGTTCTTC | CASSLAAGIYNNEQFF
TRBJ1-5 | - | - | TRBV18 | TGTGCCAGCTCAGCAGACGGGAATCAGCCCCAGCATTTT | CASSADGNQPQHF
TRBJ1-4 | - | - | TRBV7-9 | TGTGCCAGCAGCTTAGTTTTGGGGCAAACTAATGAAAAACTGTTTTTT | CASSLVLGQTNEKLFF
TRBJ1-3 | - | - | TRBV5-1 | TGCGCCAGCAGCCCAAACCCGAGCTCTGGAAACACCATATATTTT | CASSPNPSSGNTIYF
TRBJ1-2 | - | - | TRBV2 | TGTGCCAGCAGTGTCTCAGACTATGGCTACACCTTC | CASSVSDYGYTF
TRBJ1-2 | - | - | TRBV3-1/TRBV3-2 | TGTGCCAGCAGCCATCATGCGGGAAACTATGGCTACACCTTC | CASSHHAGNYGYTF
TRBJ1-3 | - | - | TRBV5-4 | TGTGCCAGCAGCTTTGGGGGCTCTCCGAACACCATATATTTT | CASSFGGSPNTIYF
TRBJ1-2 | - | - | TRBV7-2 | TGTGCCAGCAGCTTAGATACAGCAGGCTACACCTTC | CASSLDTAGYTF
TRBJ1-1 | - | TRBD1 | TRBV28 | TGTGCCAGCAGCTCCGGGACAGAAAACACTGAAGCTTTCTTT | CASSSGTENTEAFF
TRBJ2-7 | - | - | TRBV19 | TGTGCCAGTAGTATAGATCCGGTAGGGGGACGCGAGCAGTACTTC | CASSIDPVGGREQYF
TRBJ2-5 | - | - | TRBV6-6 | TGTGCCAGCAGCGAAAGAAACAACCAAGAGACCCAGTACTTC | CASSERNNQETQYF
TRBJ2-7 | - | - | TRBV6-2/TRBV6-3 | TGTGCCAGCAGTTACCGAGGACAGCCCTACGAGCAGTACTTC | CASSYRGQPYEQYF
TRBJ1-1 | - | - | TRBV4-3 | TGCGCCAGCAGCCCGGGATATAAAGGCGGGGTTGAGACTGAAGCTTTCTTT | CASSPGYKGGVETEAFF
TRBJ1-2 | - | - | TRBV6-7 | TGTGCCAGCAGCTCAGGGCAGCGCTTATCTGATTCGCTGGCTAACTATGGCTACACCTTC | CASSSGQRLSDSLANYGYTF
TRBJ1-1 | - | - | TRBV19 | TGTGCCAGTAGTATAGGAGGAGGGCCAGCTTTCTTT | CASSIGGGPAFF
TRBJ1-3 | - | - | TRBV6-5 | TGTGCCAGCAGTCACGGGATGTCTGGAAACACCATATATTTT | CASSHGMSGNTIYF
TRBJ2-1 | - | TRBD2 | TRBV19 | TGTGCCAGTAGTATGGTAGCGGGACTTCTCCGTGAGCAGTTCTTC | CASSMVAGLLREQFF
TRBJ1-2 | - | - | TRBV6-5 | TGTGCCAGCAGTTACTTAGGGGGGGGGAACTATGGCTACACCTTC | CASSYLGGGNYGYTF
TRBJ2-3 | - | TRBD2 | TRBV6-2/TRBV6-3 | TGTGCCAGCAGTTTCCCGCGGGAGGGCACCACAGATACGCAGTATTTT | CASSFPREGTTDTQYF
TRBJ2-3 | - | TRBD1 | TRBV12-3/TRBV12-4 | TGTGCCAGCCGGACAGGGGAGACAGATACGCAGTATTTT | CASRTGETDTQYF
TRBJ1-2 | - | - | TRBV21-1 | TGTGCCAGCAGCAAATGGGATCGAGGGGGCGCTCGGCCCGCGGACTATGGCTACACCTTC | CASSKWDRGGARPADYGYTF
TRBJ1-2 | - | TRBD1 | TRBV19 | TGTGCCAGTGGGGACAGGGGGCGACGTGGCTACACCTTC | CASGDRGRRGYTF
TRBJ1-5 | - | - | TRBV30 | TGTGCCTGGAGTGGAGGAGTTTATGGTCAGCCCCAGCATTTT | CAWSGGVYGQPQHF
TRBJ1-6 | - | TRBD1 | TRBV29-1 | TGCAGCGTACAGGGGACAGAGAATTCACCCCTCCACTTT | CSVQGTENSPLHF
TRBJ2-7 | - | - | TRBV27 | TGTGCCAGCAGTGAACAGGGCCTATATACCTACGAGCAGTACTTC | CASSEQGLYTYEQYF
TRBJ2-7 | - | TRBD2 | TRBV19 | TGTGCCAGTAACCCAGACGGGACTAGCGGGAGGTTCCGCGAGCAGTACTTC | CASNPDGTSGRFREQYF
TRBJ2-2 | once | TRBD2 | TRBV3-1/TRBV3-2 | TGTGCCAGCAGCCTTTATAGCGGGAGTCGGCTCACCGGGGAGCTGTTTTTT | CASSLYSGSRLTGELFF
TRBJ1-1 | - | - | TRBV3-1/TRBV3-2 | TGTGCCAGCAGCCTAAACACGAACACTGAAGCTTTCTTT | CASSLNTNTEAFF
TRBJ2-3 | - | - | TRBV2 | TGTGCCAGCAGTGAAGTTCGACTTAGCACAGATACGCAGTATTTT | CASSEVRLSTDTQYF
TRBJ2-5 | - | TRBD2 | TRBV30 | TGTGCCTGGAGGCGGGGGGGGGCCCGGACCCAGTACTTC | CAWRRGGARTQYF
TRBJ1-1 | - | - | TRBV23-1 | TGCGCCAGCAGTCAATCCGGGGGGCACACTGAAGCTTTCTTT | CASSQSGGHTEAFF
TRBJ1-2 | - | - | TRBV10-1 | TGCGCCAGCAGCGGGGGGTATGGCTACACCTTC | CASSGGYGYTF
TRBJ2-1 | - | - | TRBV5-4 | TGTGCCAGCAGCTTAGATAGCGTCTCCTACAATGAGCAGTTCTTC | CASSLDSVSYNEQFF
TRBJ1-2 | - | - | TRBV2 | TGTGCCAGCAGTTTAAACGCCGGGACAAGACCCTCTATGCCCTTC | CASSLNAGTRPSMPF
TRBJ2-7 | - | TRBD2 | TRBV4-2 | TGTGCCAGCAGCCAAGATCCGGGAGGTGGAGCCTACGAGCAGTACTTC | CASSQDPGGGAYEQYF
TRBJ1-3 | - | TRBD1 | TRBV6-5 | TGTGCCAGCAGACTAGGGGGCACTGGAAACACCATATATTTT | CASRLGGTGNTIYF
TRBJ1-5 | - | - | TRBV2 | TGTGCCAGCAGCCGCCTAGGTGGCAGGGATAATCAGCCCCAGCATTTT | CASSRLGGRDNQPQHF
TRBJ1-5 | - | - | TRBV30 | TGTGCCTGGAGTCGGGCAGGGGAAGTTGGTCAGCCCCAGCATTTT | CAWSRAGEVGQPQHF
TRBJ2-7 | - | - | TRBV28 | TGTGCCAGCACCTCACCACGGCAGGGGCCGCACGAGCAGTACTTC | CASTSPRQGPHEQYF
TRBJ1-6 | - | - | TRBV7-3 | TGTGCCAGCAGCTTAACTGAGGGTAGGAATTCACCCCTCCACTTT | CASSLTEGRNSPLHF
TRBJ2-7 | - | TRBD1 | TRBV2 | TGTGCCAGCAGTGAAGGACAGGGTATGAAGCAGTACTTC | CASSEGQGMKQYF
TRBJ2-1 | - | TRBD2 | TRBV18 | TGTGCCAGCTCACCAGGGCTAGCGGGAGGGAATGAGCAGTTCTTC | CASSPGLAGGNEQFF
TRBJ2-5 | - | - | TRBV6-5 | TGTGCCAGCAGTTCCGCCCGACAGTTCCAAGAGACCCAGTACTTC | CASSSARQFQETQYF
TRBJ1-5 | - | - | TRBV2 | TGTGCCAGCACAGGGGCTTATAGCAATCAGCCCCAGCATTTT | CASTGAYSNQPQHF
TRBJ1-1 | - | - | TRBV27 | TGTGCCAGCAGTTTCGGACAACGGTTTCCAGCTTTCTTT | CASSFGQRFPAFF
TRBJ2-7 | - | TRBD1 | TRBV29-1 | TGCAGCGCAGAGACGCGGACAGGGGACTACGAGCAGTACTTC | CSAETRTGDYEQYF
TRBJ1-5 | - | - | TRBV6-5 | TGTGCCAGCAGACCAGACAGCCACCGAAATCAGCCCCAGCATTTT | CASRPDSHRNQPQHF
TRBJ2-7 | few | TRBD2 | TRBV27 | TGTGCCAGCAGGGGGACTAGCGGGAGTTTATACGAGCAGTACTTC | CASRGTSGSLYEQYF
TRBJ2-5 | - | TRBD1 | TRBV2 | TGTGCCAGCAGTGGGCAGGGGGCAGGGGAGACCCAGTACTTC | CASSGQGAGETQYF
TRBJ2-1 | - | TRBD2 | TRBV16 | TGTGCCAGCAGCCAAGGCCTAGCGGGAGTTCAGAATGAGCAGTTCTTC | CASSQGLAGVQNEQFF
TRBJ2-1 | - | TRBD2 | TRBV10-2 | TGCGCCAGCAGTCAAAGCGGGAGGGCGTTCTCCTACAATGAGCAGTTCTTC | CASSQSGRAFSYNEQFF
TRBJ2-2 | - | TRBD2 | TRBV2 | TGTGCCAGCGGACTAGCGGGAACCGGCGGGGAGCTGTTTTTT | CASGLAGTGGELFF
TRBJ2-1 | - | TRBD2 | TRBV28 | TGTGCCAGCAGTTTCATCGGACTAGCGGGCCGCTACAATGAGCAGTTCTTC | CASSFIGLAGRYNEQFF
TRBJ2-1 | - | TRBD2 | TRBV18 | TGTGCCAGCTCCCCAGGCGGGCTGGCGGGAGGTGAGCAGTTCTTC | CASSPGGLAGGEQFF
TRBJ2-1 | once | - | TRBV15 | TGTGCCACCAGCAACACGGGGGACTTCTACAATGAGCAGTTCTTC | CATSNTGDFYNEQFF
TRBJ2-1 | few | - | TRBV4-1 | TGCGCCAGCAGCCAAGATCTCCTTGAGAGTGAGCAGTTCTTC | CASSQDLLESEQFF